A selection of T cell receptor beta chains follows, all from one sample in a study of somatic mutations in cytotoxic T cells in rheumatoid arthritis. Clones were read by immunoSEQ multiplex PCR, and TCRdb kept only the in-frame ones, dropping some. The sample lists about 14,000 clones, 60% to 80% occurring once. The sequenced sample was CD8+ T cells sorted from blood. The source of these receptors is an adult with rheumatoid arthritis. The CDR3 runs from the conserved cysteine through the conserved F or W. Fields, in order: D gene, J gene, V gene, clone size, CDR3 protein, CDR3 DNA. D genes are given only for firm matches. Clone size, where shown, is once, few, many, or a class for clones that have expanded.

D: -; J: TRBJ2-1; V: TRBV7-6; size: -; CDR3: CASRAGEGWGHNEQFF; DNA: TGTGCCAGCCGGGCTGGTGAGGGGTGGGGGCACAATGAGCAGTTCTTC
D: -; J: TRBJ2-1; V: TRBV7-6; size: -; CDR3: CASIPSRVGAGEQFF; DNA: TGTGCCAGCATCCCCTCAAGAGTGGGGGCGGGTGAGCAGTTCTTC
D: -; J: TRBJ1-6; V: TRBV28; size: -; CDR3: CATLSPTGLDNSPLHF; DNA: TGTGCCACCCTCTCCCCCACAGGGCTAGACAATTCACCCCTCCACTTT
D: -; J: TRBJ2-1; V: TRBV27; size: -; CDR3: CASSLSSVNEQFF; DNA: TGTGCCAGCAGTTTGTCATCCGTCAATGAGCAGTTCTTC
D: -; J: TRBJ2-7; V: TRBV5-1; size: -; CDR3: CASSLGEGLRDEQYF; DNA: TGCGCCAGCAGCTTGGGAGAAGGGTTGAGGGACGAGCAGTACTTC
D: -; J: TRBJ2-2; V: TRBV27; size: -; CDR3: CASSLLDGELFF; DNA: TGTGCCAGCAGTTTACTTGACGGGGAGCTGTTTTTT
D: TRBD1; J: TRBJ1-2; V: TRBV2; size: once; CDR3: CASRGGTGAGYTF; DNA: TGTGCCAGCAGGGGTGGGACAGGGGCTGGCTACACCTTC
D: -; J: TRBJ1-4; V: TRBV5-1; size: -; CDR3: CASSSGATNEKLFF; DNA: TGCGCCAGCAGTTCGGGGGCAACTAATGAAAAACTGTTTTTT
D: -; J: TRBJ2-3; V: TRBV29-1; size: -; CDR3: CSVELQGDTQYF; DNA: TGCAGCGTTGAGCTACAGGGAGATACGCAGTATTTT
D: -; J: TRBJ1-1; V: TRBV13; size: -; CDR3: CASSFVGRGPNTEAFF; DNA: TGTGCCAGCAGCTTCGTGGGGAGGGGTCCGAACACTGAAGCTTTCTTT
D: -; J: TRBJ2-3; V: TRBV13; size: -; CDR3: CASSLGLDGDTQYF; DNA: TGTGCCAGCAGCTTAGGTCTAGACGGAGATACGCAGTATTTT
D: -; J: TRBJ1-1; V: TRBV19; size: -; CDR3: CASSPTGGHTEAFF; DNA: TGTGCCAGTAGTCCCACCGGGGGGCACACTGAAGCTTTCTTT
D: -; J: TRBJ1-2; V: TRBV10-2; size: -; CDR3: CASSESLGANYGYTF; DNA: TGCGCCAGCAGTGAGTCGCTGGGAGCTAACTATGGCTACACCTTC
D: TRBD1; J: TRBJ2-1; V: TRBV7-9; size: -; CDR3: CASSFRGFEQFF; DNA: TGTGCCAGCAGCTTCAGGGGGTTTGAGCAGTTCTTC
D: -; J: TRBJ2-2; V: TRBV5-4; size: -; CDR3: CASRRTDTGELFF; DNA: TGTGCCAGCAGACGTACAGACACCGGGGAGCTGTTTTTT
D: -; J: TRBJ1-4; V: TRBV7-6; size: -; CDR3: CASSQEVRGEKLFF; DNA: TGTGCCAGCAGCCAGGAGGTTCGTGGTGAAAAACTGTTTTTT
D: -; J: TRBJ2-3; V: TRBV4-1; size: -; CDR3: CASSQDWGSTDTQYF; DNA: TGCGCCAGCAGCCAAGATTGGGGGAGCACAGATACGCAGTATTTT
D: -; J: TRBJ1-4; V: TRBV10-1; size: -; CDR3: CASIRGRETVEEKLFF; DNA: TGCGCCAGCATCAGGGGCAGGGAGACGGTGGAGGAAAAACTGTTTTTT
D: -; J: TRBJ2-5; V: TRBV2; size: once; CDR3: CASSESSWPETQYF; DNA: TGTGCCAGCAGTGAATCTAGCTGGCCAGAGACCCAGTACTTC
D: -; J: TRBJ2-1; V: TRBV28; size: -; CDR3: CASSWGGALYNEQFF; DNA: TGTGCCAGCAGTTGGGGAGGAGCACTTTACAATGAGCAGTTCTTC
D: -; J: TRBJ2-7; V: TRBV7-9; size: few; CDR3: CASSPGQSAYEQYF; DNA: TGTGCCAGCAGCCCGGGACAATCGGCCTACGAGCAGTACTTC
D: -; J: TRBJ2-2; V: TRBV7-9; size: once; CDR3: CASSHWDTGELFF; DNA: TGTGCCAGCAGCCATTGGGACACCGGGGAGCTGTTTTTT
D: TRBD1; J: TRBJ2-3; V: TRBV13; size: -; CDR3: CASSSLDRDTDTQYF; DNA: TGTGCCAGCAGCTCTCTGGACAGGGACACAGATACGCAGTATTTT
D: -; J: TRBJ2-7; V: TRBV27; size: -; CDR3: CASSLSEGIEQYF; DNA: TGTGCCAGCAGTTTATCGGAAGGGATCGAGCAGTACTTC
D: TRBD1; J: TRBJ2-3; V: TRBV7-3; size: -; CDR3: CASSLIGTGTGDTQYF; DNA: TGTGCCAGCAGCTTAATCGGGACAGGGACCGGAGATACGCAGTATTTT
D: -; J: TRBJ1-1; V: TRBV7-9; size: -; CDR3: CASQRGGLEAFF; DNA: TGTGCCAGCCAAAGAGGGGGTTTGGAGGCTTTCTTT
D: -; J: TRBJ2-1; V: TRBV5-6; size: -; CDR3: CASSLPEGRASYNEQFF; DNA: TGTGCCAGCAGCCTCCCCGAGGGGCGGGCGTCCTACAATGAGCAGTTCTTC
D: -; J: TRBJ1-1; V: TRBV9; size: few; CDR3: CASSVVGAGPEAFF; DNA: TGTGCCAGCAGCGTAGTAGGGGCTGGCCCTGAAGCTTTCTTT
D: TRBD1; J: TRBJ1-2; V: TRBV2; size: few; CDR3: CASSEDRGPNYGYTF; DNA: TGTGCCAGCAGTGAGGACAGGGGCCCTAACTATGGCTACACCTTC
D: -; J: TRBJ1-2; V: TRBV5-1; size: -; CDR3: CASSLYPSGPGYTF; DNA: TGCGCCAGCAGCTTGTATCCCTCCGGGCCTGGCTACACCTTC
D: -; J: TRBJ2-1; V: TRBV19; size: -; CDR3: CASISGGLGGYNEQFF; DNA: TGTGCCAGTATATCGGGGGGCCTGGGGGGCTACAATGAGCAGTTCTTC
D: TRBD1; J: TRBJ2-7; V: TRBV2; size: -; CDR3: CASWDSSYEQYF; DNA: TGTGCCAGCTGGGACAGTTCCTACGAGCAGTACTTC
D: -; J: TRBJ1-1; V: TRBV29-1; size: -; CDR3: CSVSINTEAFF; DNA: TGCAGCGTTTCGATCAACACTGAAGCTTTCTTT
D: TRBD2; J: TRBJ2-1; V: TRBV5-8; size: -; CDR3: CASSPRLAGDNEQFF; DNA: TGTGCCAGCAGCCCGCGACTAGCGGGGGACAATGAGCAGTTCTTC
D: TRBD2; J: TRBJ2-3; V: TRBV10-2; size: -; CDR3: CASSDQSGLGGADTQYF; DNA: TGCGCCAGCAGTGACCAGTCCGGTTTGGGGGGGGCAGATACGCAGTATTTT
D: TRBD1; J: TRBJ1-2; V: TRBV27; size: -; CDR3: CASRLNRGVAYGYTF; DNA: TGTGCCAGCAGATTGAACAGGGGAGTAGCCTATGGCTACACCTTC
D: -; J: TRBJ1-4; V: TRBV7-9; size: -; CDR3: CASGLGGLSEKLFF; DNA: TGTGCCAGCGGACTTGGGGGCTTGAGTGAAAAACTGTTTTTT
D: -; J: TRBJ1-2; V: TRBV6-5; size: -; CDR3: CASSTGGPDGYTF; DNA: TGTGCCAGCAGTACGGGGGGGCCGGATGGCTACACCTTC
D: -; J: TRBJ2-1; V: TRBV29-1; size: -; CDR3: CSVDLGRGHEQFF; DNA: TGCAGCGTTGACTTGGGCAGGGGTCATGAGCAGTTCTTC
D: -; J: TRBJ1-1; V: TRBV4-1; size: -; CDR3: CASSQPGEGDTEAFF; DNA: TGCGCCAGCAGCCAACCCGGGGAGGGGGACACTGAAGCTTTCTTT
D: -; J: TRBJ2-3; V: TRBV7-9; size: once; CDR3: CASSLSADTQYF; DNA: TGTGCCAGCAGCCTATCCGCCGATACGCAGTATTTT
D: TRBD2; J: TRBJ2-3; V: TRBV5-6; size: once; CDR3: CASSLARPSGVADTQYF; DNA: TGTGCCAGCAGCTTGGCCCGCCCCAGCGGGGTGGCAGATACGCAGTATTTT
D: -; J: TRBJ2-3; V: TRBV6-6; size: few; CDR3: CASSYSFGDTQYF; DNA: TGTGCCAGCAGTTACTCGTTCGGGGATACGCAGTATTTT
D: TRBD1; J: TRBJ1-2; V: TRBV14; size: -; CDR3: CASSQDPLGTGGLGNYGYTF; DNA: TGTGCCAGCAGCCAAGATCCCCTAGGGACAGGGGGCTTGGGTAACTATGGCTACACCTTC
D: TRBD2; J: TRBJ2-7; V: TRBV12-5; size: -; CDR3: CASGFSGGALLYEQYF; DNA: TGTGCTAGTGGTTTTAGCGGGGGGGCCCTCCTCTACGAGCAGTACTTC
D: -; J: TRBJ2-7; V: TRBV2; size: few; CDR3: CASRGDEQYF; DNA: TGTGCCAGCCGTGGGGACGAGCAGTACTTC
D: -; J: TRBJ2-3; V: TRBV11-2; size: -; CDR3: CASSLGGGRTDTQYF; DNA: TGTGCCAGCAGCTTAGGAGGGGGGCGCACAGATACGCAGTATTTT
D: -; J: TRBJ2-5; V: TRBV6-1; size: -; CDR3: CASSEGQANQETQYF; DNA: TGTGCCAGCAGTGAAGGACAGGCGAACCAAGAGACCCAGTACTTC
D: -; J: TRBJ2-1; V: TRBV9; size: -; CDR3: CASSVEQKNEQFF; DNA: TGTGCCAGCAGCGTAGAACAGAAGAATGAGCAGTTCTTC
D: -; J: TRBJ2-3; V: TRBV27; size: -; CDR3: CASSSGQNLLSTDTQYF; DNA: TGTGCCAGCAGTTCCGGACAGAACCTACTGAGCACAGATACGCAGTATTTT
D: TRBD1; J: TRBJ2-2; V: TRBV7-9; size: -; CDR3: CASSGGQGGELFF; DNA: TGTGCCAGCAGCGGGGGACAGGGCGGGGAGCTGTTTTTT
D: TRBD1; J: TRBJ1-5; V: TRBV28; size: -; CDR3: CASRLGTGRNQPQHF; DNA: TGTGCCAGCAGGCTCGGGACAGGGCGCAATCAGCCCCAGCATTTT
D: -; J: TRBJ1-5; V: TRBV28; size: -; CDR3: CASTTYLWGNQPQHF; DNA: TGTGCCAGCACCACGTACCTTTGGGGCAATCAGCCCCAGCATTTT